Below, 18 T cell receptor delta chains from the same sample are listed, as sequenced in a study of Vδ1+ human thymocytes. Whole-study findings and limits: Highly polyclonal TRG and TRD repertoires with Gaussian CDR3 length distributions appeared in thymus.

Antigens of these TCRs are unknown. Extracted RNA was reverse transcribed into cDNA. The CDR3 regions were amplified by multiplex PCR from V-gene primers to a constant-region primer. TCRdb re-processed the multiplex PCR reads via CATT. The data hold about 53,000 delta-chain clones, with about 14% observed a single time. The sequenced material came from Vdelta1+ gamma-delta thymocytes from the thymus. Subset reported: FACS-sorted CD3+ TCRalphabeta- TCRVdelta1+ TCRVdelta2- thymocytes. Receptor source: a girl under three years old who had congenital heart surgery.

The rearrangement uses TRDV1 and TRDJ1; D remains ambiguous. Trimming cost V 2 bases and J 3 bases, with 10 bases left between them. Per germline, CDR1 TSWWSYY and CDR2 QGS. CDR3 size: 14 residues. CDR3 loop: CALGEGSEADKLIF. The CDR3 nucleotides read TGTGCTCTTGGGGAAGGGAGCGAGGCCGATAAACTCATCTTT.

The chain uses TRDV1 and TRDJ1, with 13 bases lining up with TRDD3. CDR1 TSWWSYY and CDR2 QGS come from the germline V gene. V lost 0 bases and J lost 1; bases outside the gene matches: 17. CDR3 length: 22 residues. The CDR3 DNA follows: TGTGCTCTTGGGGAACTAGGCCTTCCTACTTACTGGGGGATACGCGTCACCGATAAACTCATCTTT. Amino acid sequence: CALGELGLPTYWGIRVTDKLIF.

This chain connects TRDV1 to TRDJ1; TRDD3 aligns across 7 bases. The J segment lost 6 bases and the V segment lost 2 bases, leaving 12 bases of the junction unmatched. The CDR3 has 16 amino acids. Germline CDR1 and CDR2: TSWWSYY and QGS. The CDR3, as DNA: TGTGCTCTTGGGGAAGACCGAGGGGAGGGATACAATAAACTCATCTTT. It specifies CALGEDRGEGYNKLIF.

The V call is TRDV1, the J call TRDJ1; 13 bases agree with TRDD3. The CDR3 contains 22 residues. Germline CDR1 is TSWWSYY and CDR2 is QGS. V shed 3 bases and J 0 bases; nucleotides not matched to a gene: 19. DNA for the CDR3: TGTGCTCTTGGGGAGGGGTTCCCTCGTACTGGGGGATACGCGACGTACACCGATAAACTCATCTTT. Amino acids: CALGEGFPRTGGYATYTDKLIF.

J is TRDJ1 and V is TRDV1; 13 positions agree with TRDD3. Trimming cost V 4 bases and J 4 bases; bases outside gene matches: 27. Germline CDR1 and CDR2: TSWWSYY and QGS. This CDR3 comprises 23 residues. As DNA, the CDR3 is TGTGCTCTTGGGGGGGCACCTTCCGCTATAAATACTGGGGGATACGCGGGCGTCGATAAACTCATCTTT. This encodes CALGGAPSAINTGGYAGVDKLIF.

This chain connects TRDV1 to TRDJ1; a weak D match, TRDD3 (5 bases). This CDR3 has 18 amino acids. Germline CDR1 is TSWWSYY and CDR2 is QGS. V lost 3 bases, J lost 0 bases, and 20 bases lay in between. The CDR3 coding sequence is TGTGCTCTTGGGGACTCTACGGGAGATACAGGGTACACCGATAAACTCATCTTT. This sequence encodes CALGDSTGDTGYTDKLIF.

Worth noting for this clone: One end of the junction does not line up with germline, which may come from a read error. This chain joins TRDV1 and TRDJ1; 11 bases fit TRDD3. This CDR3 is built from 24 residues. Germline-derived CDR1 and CDR2 are TSWWSYY and QGS. The DNA for the CDR3 is TGTGCTCTTGGGAAACTGGGGGATATGTACCCGGGGTTCGGATGGGATACATACACCGATAAACTCATCTTT. Translated, it gives CALGKLGDMYPGFGWDTYTDKLIF.

The gene calls are TRDV1 and TRDJ1, with 7 bases that match TRDD3. Germline V gene data show CDR1 as TSWWSYY and CDR2 as QGS. The CDR3 has 22 residues. V lost 5 bases to trimming and J lost 0 bases; unmatched junction nucleotides: 27. The CDR3, as DNA: TGTGCTCTTGGGACCCCATTGCACCCTGCACGGTGGGGGAAAGGGAACACCGATAAACTCATCTTT. Translating it yields CALGTPLHPARWGKGNTDKLIF.

V is TRDV1 and J is TRDJ1, with TRDD3 matching 9 bases. This CDR3 has 21 amino acids. The ends lost 1 base at V and 0 bases at J; junction bases unmatched: 18. Looked up from germline, CDR1 is TSWWSYY and CDR2 is QGS. CDR3 in DNA: TGTGCTCTTGGGGAACGGATACGGGGGGATACTTCGATGGGGGACACCGATAAACTCATCTTT. The encoded protein is CALGERIRGDTSMGDTDKLIF.

This clone was found a few times. The chain uses TRDV1 and TRDJ1, with 11 bases that match TRDD3. The V gene end was trimmed by 2 bases and the J gene end by 2 bases; junction bases not matched to a gene: 31. The germline CDR1 and CDR2 sequences are TSWWSYY and QGS. The CDR3 is 25 amino acids. The CDR3 region has the DNA TGTGCTCTTGGGGAATTAGGCGCGTTTTCCTACCGTCCTAGACTGGGGGATATCCCTACCGATAAACTCATCTTT. Translating gives CALGELGAFSYRPRLGDIPTDKLIF.

The count of this clone is one. The V and J genes are TRDV1 and TRDJ1; 11 positions agree with TRDD3. Germline V lookup: CDR1 TSWWSYY, CDR2 QGS. The trim removed 2 bases at V and 0 bases at J, leaving 23 bases unmatched. The CDR3 runs 23 residues. CDR3 nucleotide sequence: TGTGCTCTTGGGGAAGATATCCCCGCTTCGGGTACTGGGGGATATTCGTACACCGATAAACTCATCTTT. It yields the protein CALGEDIPASGTGGYSYTDKLIF.

The J gene is TRDJ1, the V gene TRDV1, with 9 bases aligning to TRDD3. The germline CDR1 and CDR2 sequences are TSWWSYY and QGS. CDR3 length: 19 amino acids. The V segment lost 0 bases and the J segment 2 bases; nucleotides outside the gene matches: 13. The CDR3 protein is CALGELGLITGGPTDKLIF. CDR3 sequence (DNA): TGTGCTCTTGGGGAACTAGGACTTATCACTGGGGGACCGACCGATAAACTCATCTTT.

This clone turned up a few times. This chain connects TRDV1 to TRDJ1, with 11 bases lining up with TRDD3. Germline loops: CDR1 TSWWSYY, CDR2 QGS. There are 24 residues in the CDR3. J gave up 3 bases and V 1 base, and 28 bases lay outside the gene matches. As DNA, the CDR3 is TGTGCTCTTGGGGAACCCGCGCCACCTTCCTACGTCTTAGGATGGGGGATACGCGCCGATAAACTCATCTTT. It encodes CALGEPAPPSYVLGWGIRADKLIF.

This chain connects TRDV1 to TRDJ1; D possibly corresponds to TRDD2 (5 bases). The V end lost 3 bases, the J end lost 0 bases, and 23 bases lay between the germline ends. Germline CDR1 and CDR2: TSWWSYY and QGS. The CDR3 has 19 residues. CDR3 sequence (DNA): TGTGCTCTTGGGGACCTACTACGCTACGGCTCGGGGTACACCGATAAACTCATCTTT. Its translation: CALGDLLRYGSGYTDKLIF.

The V and J genes are TRDV1 and TRDJ1, with D possibly matching TRDD3 (6 bases). Germline assignment: CDR1 TSWWSYY and CDR2 QGS. This CDR3 spans 20 amino acids. V lost 5 bases to trimming and J lost 3 bases, with 31 bases between them. This chain's CDR3 is CALGPTPGCMVGAVADKLIF. The CDR3 DNA reads as TGTGCTCTTGGGCCTACGCCCGGCTGTATGGTGGGGGCCGTTGCCGATAAACTCATCTTT.

The chain employs TRDV1 and TRDJ1; 8 nucleotides match TRDD2. Trimming at V came to 3 bases and at J to 0 bases, leaving 9 bases not matched to a gene. Germline CDR1 TSWWSYY, CDR2 QGS. This CDR3 is built from 17 residues. CDR3 amino acids: CALGDASYLRYTDKLIF. In DNA form, the CDR3 reads TGTGCTCTTGGGGATGCTTCCTACCTAAGGTACACCGATAAACTCATCTTT.

The chain has TRDV1 and TRDJ1; the match to TRDD3 covers 9 bases. V shed 1 base and J 0 bases; nucleotides not matched to a gene: 9. Germline V gene sequence: CDR1 TSWWSYY, CDR2 QGS. This CDR3 spans 18 amino acids. Here the CDR3 DNA reads TGTGCTCTTGGGGAACGCAGGGACTGGGGGACCTACACCGATAAACTCATCTTT. Its translation is CALGERRDWGTYTDKLIF.

The chain joins TRDV1 to TRDJ1, with TRDD3 matching 9 bases. Germline V gene sequence: CDR1 TSWWSYY, CDR2 QGS. The CDR3 has 23 amino acids. The V and J ends lost 6 bases and 0 bases, in that order; junction bases with no gene match: 29. CDR3 sequence reads: CALGEGLPPTGGLIVLYTDKLIF. As DNA, the CDR3 is TGTGCTCTTGGAGAGGGCCTTCCCCCTACTGGGGGACTGATTGTCCTGTACACCGATAAACTCATCTTT.